The present TCR beta chain was sequenced within a study of T cell responses to AZD1222 COVID-19 vaccine. Regarding the study as a whole: White British ancestry dominated among donors, who included more females, and clonal diversity was possibly underestimated. Baseline seropositivity characterized only a handful of AZD1222 recipients.

V was clipped by 1 base and J by 3 bases, with 7 bases between them. The CDR3 consists of 13 residues. CDR1 and CDR2 (germline): GTSNPN, SVGIG (reference sequence). Note on this clone: Its specificity is unknown.

TCRdb keeps only in-frame clones here, not all; method: immunoSEQ multiplex PCR. The sample consists of around 150,000 clones, 90% to 95% of them appearing once. Material: peripheral blood, obtained 28 days after the second AZD1222 dose. The rearrangement links TRBV30 to TRBJ1-5; D unclear. The source is an adult who received the AZD1222 COVID-19 vaccine. The CDR3 bases are TGTGCCTGGAGTGGCAGGCACAATCAGCCCCAGCATTTT. It translates to CAWSGRHNQPQHF.